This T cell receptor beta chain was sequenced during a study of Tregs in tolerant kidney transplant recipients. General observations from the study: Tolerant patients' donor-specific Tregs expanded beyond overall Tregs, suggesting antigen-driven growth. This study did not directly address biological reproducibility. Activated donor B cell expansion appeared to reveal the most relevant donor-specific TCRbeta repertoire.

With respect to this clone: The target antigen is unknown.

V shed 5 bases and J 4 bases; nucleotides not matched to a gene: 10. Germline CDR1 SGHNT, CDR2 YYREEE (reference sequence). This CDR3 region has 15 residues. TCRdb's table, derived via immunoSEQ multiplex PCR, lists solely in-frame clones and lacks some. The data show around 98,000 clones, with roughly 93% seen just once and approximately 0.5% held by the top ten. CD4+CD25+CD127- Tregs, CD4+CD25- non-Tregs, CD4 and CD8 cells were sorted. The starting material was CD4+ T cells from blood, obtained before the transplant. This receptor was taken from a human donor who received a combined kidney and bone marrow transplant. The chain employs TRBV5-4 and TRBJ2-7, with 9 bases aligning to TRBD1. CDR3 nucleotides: TGTGCCAGCAGTCATTACAGGGGGCGTGGATACGAGCAGTACTTC. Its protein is CASSHYRGRGYEQYF.